The TCR beta chain under discussion was sequenced for a study of TIL therapy for anti-PD-1-resistant metastatic lung cancer. For the study at large: Patients then received nivolumab; progressors got lymphodepletion, TIL and IL-2. Median patient age was 54, ranging about 38-75 years. General study results and limits: The baseline peripheral repertoire was partially replaced by infused TIL clonotypes that later decayed.

The immunoSEQ assay was v3. Measured with immunoSEQ multiplex PCR; TCRdb has only the in-frame clones, and not every one. The table includes about 60,000 clones, about 69% detected once. The time point denotes: pre-treatment sample, taken before nivolumab and TIL therapy. Stage 4 NSCLC adults joined between late 2017 and January 2020. V lost 6 bases and J lost 2, with 5 bases in between. CDR1 and CDR2 (germline): SNHLY, FYNNEI. The CDR3 consists of 11 residues. This clone showed up just a few times. Its antigen is not identified. The TCR was taken from a person aged 25-79 years with non-small cell lung cancer. This chain uses TRBV2 with TRBJ2-7; no firm D call. This specimen was blood, taken at baseline. Here the CDR3 reads CASSLTYEQYF. In nucleotides, the CDR3 is TGTGCCAGCAGCCTCACCTACGAGCAGTACTTC.